The present TCR beta chain was sequenced within a study of cytomegalovirus exposure and HLA in healthy donors. Background on the study: Falling in the Caucasian-associated ancestry cluster were roughly 86% of approximately 410 genotyped donors.

Trimming at V came to 2 bases and at J to 7 bases, leaving 7 bases not matched to a gene. The CDR3 consists of 16 residues. Per the germline V gene, CDR1 is SGHVS and CDR2 is FQNEAQ. Study-wide findings and caveats: Earlier analysis found most TCR beta V segments productive about 87% or about 30% of the time. Association of a missense DCLRE1C variant with TCR beta V- and J-gene trimming was reported in a later analysis. When the data were analyzed later, several of the most significant clusters appeared to be linked to common viral pathogens.

A multiplex PCR was run with 60 Vbeta primers and 13 Jbeta primers. Clones were sequenced by immunoSEQ multiplex PCR, and TCRdb holds only the in-frame ones, with some missing. Of about 160,000 clones in the sample, roughly 80% were seen once. As for this clone: Its antigen is as yet unknown.

This rearrangement joins TRBV7-8 to TRBJ2-1; TRBD2 matches at 11 bases. The sequence was obtained from a human donor in good health. The sequenced sample was PBMCs. The CDR3 loop reads CASSLPTSGGRNEQFF. The CDR3 DNA follows: TGTGCCAGCAGCTTACCCACTAGCGGGGGAAGGAATGAGCAGTTCTTC.